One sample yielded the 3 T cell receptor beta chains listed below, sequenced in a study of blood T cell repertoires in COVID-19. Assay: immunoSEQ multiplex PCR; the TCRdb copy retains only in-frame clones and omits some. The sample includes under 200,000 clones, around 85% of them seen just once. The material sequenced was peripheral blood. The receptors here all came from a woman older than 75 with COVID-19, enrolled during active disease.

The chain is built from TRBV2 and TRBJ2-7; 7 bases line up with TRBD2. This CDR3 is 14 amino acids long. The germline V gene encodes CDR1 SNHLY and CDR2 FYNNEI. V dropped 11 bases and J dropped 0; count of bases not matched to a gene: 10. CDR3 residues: CAVALADSSYEQYF. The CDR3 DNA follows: TGTGCCGTCGCTCTAGCGGATAGCTCCTACGAGCAGTACTTC. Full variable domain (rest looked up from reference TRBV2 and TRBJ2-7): EPEVTQTPSHQVTQMGQEVILRCVPISNHLYFYWYRQILGQKVEFLVSFYNNEISEKSEIFDDQFSVERPDGSNFTLKIRSTKLEDSAMYFCAVALADSSYEQYFGPGTRLTVT.

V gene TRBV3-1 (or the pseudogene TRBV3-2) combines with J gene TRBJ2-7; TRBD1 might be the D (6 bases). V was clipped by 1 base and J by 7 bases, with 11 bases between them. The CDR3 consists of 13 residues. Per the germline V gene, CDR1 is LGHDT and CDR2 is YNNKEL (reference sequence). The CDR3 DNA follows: TGTGCCAGCAGCCAAGTGGCAGGGGTTGAGCAGTACTTC. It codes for CASSQVAGVEQYF.

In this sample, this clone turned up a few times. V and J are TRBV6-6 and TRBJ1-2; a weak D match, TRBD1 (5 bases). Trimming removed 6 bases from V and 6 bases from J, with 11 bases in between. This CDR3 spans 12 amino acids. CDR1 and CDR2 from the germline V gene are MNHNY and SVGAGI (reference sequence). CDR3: CASSPGSHGYTF. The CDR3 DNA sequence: TGTGCCAGCAGCCCAGGGTCTCATGGCTACACCTTC.